This T cell receptor beta chain was documented in a study of cytomegalovirus exposure and HLA in healthy donors. The PCR used 60 Vbeta and 13 Jbeta primers. The protocol was immunoSEQ multiplex PCR, while the TCRdb copy is restricted to in-frame clones and leaves out a portion. The table records roughly 140,000 clones, roughly 79% of them present only once. In regard to this clone: Sequence at one end of the junction differs from germline and may be a read error.

Germline V gene data show CDR1 as SSHAT and CDR2 as FNYEAQ (reference sequence). The CDR3 consists of 20 residues. It was healthy bone marrow donors who served as donors. The sequenced sample consisted of PBMCs. The TCR comes from a woman aged 25 to 39 in good health and CMV-seronegative. The gene calls are TRBV7-7 and TRBJ2-5, with 14 nucleotides matching TRBD2. CDR3 sequence (DNA): TGTGCTAGCAGCCCGGGACAGACGGGACTAGCGGGGGCGCACCAAGAGACCCAGTACTTC. Translating gives CASSPGQTGLAGAHQETQYF.